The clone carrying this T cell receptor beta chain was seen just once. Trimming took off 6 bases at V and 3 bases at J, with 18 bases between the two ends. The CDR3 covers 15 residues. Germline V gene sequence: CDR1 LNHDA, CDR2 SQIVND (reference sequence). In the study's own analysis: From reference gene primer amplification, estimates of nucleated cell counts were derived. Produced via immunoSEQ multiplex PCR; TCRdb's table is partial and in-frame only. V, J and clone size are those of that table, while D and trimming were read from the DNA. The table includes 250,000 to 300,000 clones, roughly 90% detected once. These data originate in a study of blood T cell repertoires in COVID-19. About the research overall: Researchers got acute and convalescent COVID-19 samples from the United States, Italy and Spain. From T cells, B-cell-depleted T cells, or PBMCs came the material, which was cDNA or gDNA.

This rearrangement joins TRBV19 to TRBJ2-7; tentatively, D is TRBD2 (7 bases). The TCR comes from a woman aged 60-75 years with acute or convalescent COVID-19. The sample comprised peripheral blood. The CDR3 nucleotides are TGTGCCAGTAGCCAAAGAGGGGGAGGGGGCTACGAGCAGTACTTC. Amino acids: CASSQRGGGGYEQYF.